A single sample gave rise to the 25 T cell receptor delta chains below, sequenced in a study of γδ T cells in repeated Plasmodium falciparum infection. TCRdb reprocessed the multiplex PCR reads through CATT. The sample yields about 51,000 delta-chain clones, about 2% seen once. Vgamma9/Vdelta2+ and Vdelta2-negative gammadelta T cells were flow-sorted from PBMC for bulk sequencing. Sequenced: gamma-delta T cells from blood. The receptors come from a pool of human donors (malaria-infected and uninfected, not separated).

This clone came up a few times. The protein held in TCRdb is that of a much larger clone and does not match this DNA's translation at residue 10, likely because of a read error; the protein shown is translated from the DNA. The chain has TRDV2 and TRDJ1; a weak D match, TRDD3 (6 bases). No J gene is reported in TCRdb; it was inferred here by comparing the DNA with germline. Trimming shortened V by 0 bases and J by 1 base, and 29 bases separated the two germline ends. The V gene's germline CDR1 is GEAIGNYY and CDR2 EKD. This CDR3 is built from 21 residues. The CDR3 here is CACDTIGHTRGSSHATDKLIF. The CDR3 DNA is TGTGCCTGTGACACCATCGGGCATACTAGGGGATCCTCCCACGCCACCGATAAACTCATCTTT.

Comment on this clone: The TCRdb record carries a much larger clone's protein, which differs from this DNA's translation at residue 14; a read error is the likely cause, and the protein listed here is the DNA translation. The chain carries TRDV3 and TRDJ1; possible D gene TRDD3, 7 bases. Here the J gene came from matching the DNA to germline, since TCRdb omits it. V dropped 3 bases and J dropped 3 bases, with 47 bases sitting between them. Germline V gene sequence: CDR1 TVYSNPD, CDR2 GDNSRS (reference sequence). CDR3 length: 24 amino acids. The CDR3 loop reads CALIGSLPLLPLGGTLEFPDKLIF. The CDR3 region has the DNA TGTGCCTTAATAGGAAGCCTTCCCCTTCTCCCCCTGGGGGGTACGCTGGAGTTCCCCGATAAACTCATCTTT.

This clone showed up just a few times. TCRdb's protein, taken from a much larger clone, differs from this DNA's translation at residue 8, likely owing to a read error; the protein displayed comes from the DNA. Here the CDR3 DNA reads TGTGCCTGTGACACCCTCGGGAGGAACAAAAACACCGATAAACTCATCTTT. Translating it yields CACDTLGRNKNTDKLIF. This chain links TRDV2 with TRDJ1, with no clear D. The J gene was not available in TCRdb and was assigned here by matching the DNA to germline segments. CDR1 GEAIGNYY and CDR2 EKD come from the germline V gene. There are 17 residues in the CDR3. The germline V and J ends were trimmed by 0 bases and 0 bases, with 16 bases remaining between them.

As for this clone: For this DNA, TCRdb reports the protein of a much larger clone, which diverges at residue 7, most likely from a read error; the protein presented here is translated directly from the DNA. The rearrangement uses TRDV1 and TRDJ1; TRDD2 is a possible D gene (6 bases). Here the J gene came from matching the DNA to germline, since TCRdb omits it. Germline CDR1 reads TSWWSYY; CDR2 reads QGS. Between the trimmed V and J ends, which lost 1 base and 1 base, there was a span of 28 bases. The CDR3 totals 21 residues. CDR3 bases: TGTGCTCTTGGGGAACCCCTCCTACACGGGATCGGACCTCTTCTCACCGATAAACTCATCTTT. This gives the protein CALGEPLLHGIGPLLTDKLIF.

The V and J genes are TRDV1 and TRDJ1, with 11 bases aligning to TRDD3. Here the J gene was assigned by germline matching of the DNA, as TCRdb has none. The CDR3 runs to 20 residues. V shed 2 bases and J 2 bases; nucleotides not matched to a gene: 16. Per germline, CDR1 TSWWSYY and CDR2 QGS. CDR3 nucleotides: TGTGCTCTTGGGGAAGGTCTACCGTACTGGGGGATAGTAGCGACCGATAAACTCATCTTT. The encoded protein is CALGEGLPYWGIVATDKLIF.

Remarks on this clone: The protein held in TCRdb is that of a much larger clone and does not match this DNA's translation at residue 7, likely because of a read error; the protein shown is translated from the DNA. The genes are TRDV1 and TRDJ2; the match to TRDD3 covers 8 bases. Germline matching of the DNA provided the J gene here, since TCRdb leaves it blank. Per germline, CDR1 TSWWSYY and CDR2 QGS. Germline trimming cut 4 bases from V and 0 bases from J; bases unmatched to any gene: 25. The CDR3 extends over 23 amino acids. The CDR3 region is CALGAMDFLHFTGGPALTAQLFF. The CDR3 DNA follows: TGTGCTCTTGGGGCGATGGACTTCCTCCATTTCACTGGGGGTCCCGCTTTGACAGCACAACTCTTCTTT.

This clone was recorded a few times. The TCRdb record carries a much larger clone's protein, which differs from this DNA's translation at residue 15; a read error is the likely cause, and the protein listed here is the DNA translation. J is TRDJ1 and V is TRDV3; 13 bases map to TRDD3. The J gene was not available in TCRdb and was assigned here by matching the DNA to germline segments. J gave up 2 bases and V 5 bases, and 26 bases lay outside the gene matches. Germline V gene lookup returns CDR1 TVYSNPD and CDR2 GDNSRS (reference sequence). This CDR3 region has 21 residues. The CDR3 nucleotides read TGTGCCCGGAACGCTAATGTCCCGCTCCACTGGGGGATACGGGAAACCGATAAACTCATCTTT. This gives the protein CARNANVPLHWGIRETDKLIF.

This clone was counted at least ten times. TCRdb records a much larger clone's protein for this DNA, with a difference at residue 3 that likely arises from a read error; the protein given is the translation of the DNA. V usage is TRDV3 and J usage is TRDJ1, with D hard to call. V lost 5 bases, J lost 0 bases, and 10 bases lay in between. The CDR3 has 12 amino acids. The V gene's germline CDR1 is TVYSNPD and CDR2 GDNSRS (reference sequence). The CDR3 region is CALTRNTDKLIF. In DNA form, the CDR3 reads TGTGCCCTTACAAGGAACACCGATAAACTCATCTTT.

In the case of this clone: The protein held in TCRdb is that of a much larger clone and does not match this DNA's translation at residue 17, likely because of a read error; the protein shown is translated from the DNA. This chain joins TRDV2 and TRDJ1; TRDD3 agrees at 10 bases. TCRdb carries no J gene annotation; the J gene was assigned here by matching the DNA with germline. V shed 0 bases, J shed 1 base, and the junction held 25 bases outside the gene matches. The CDR3 length is 23 residues. Germline values: CDR1 GEAIGNYY, CDR2 EKD. CDR3 DNA: TGTGCCTGTGACACCTTGCTGAGTGGGAAAGTACTGGGGGATTCCCCGTGCACCGATAAACTCATCTTT. This gives the protein CACDTLLSGKVLGDSPCTDKLIF.

This clone appeared a few times. Given a far larger clone just one base away, this is likely a sequencing read error. Within the sample, other DNA sequences also encode this same CDR3. The chain recombines TRDV1 with TRDJ1, with 9 positions matching TRDD3. The J gene, absent from TCRdb, was called here by matching the DNA to germline. Trimming removed 8 bases from V and 2 bases from J; junction bases left unmatched: 24. This CDR3 has 20 amino acids. Germline CDR1 is TSWWSYY and CDR2 is QGS. CDR3 sequence: CALRGGGYPGILGYTDKLIF. DNA of the CDR3: TGTGCTCTTAGAGGAGGGGGATACCCTGGGATACTGGGGTATACCGATAAACTCATCTTT.

A few counts support this clone. This likely came from a read error, as a far larger clone is one base away. The same CDR3 arises from other DNA sequences in this sample as well. This chain connects TRDV1 to TRDJ1; D is unresolved. Here the J gene came from matching the DNA to germline, since TCRdb omits it. The CDR3 consists of 22 residues. Germline CDR1 TSWWSYY, CDR2 QGS. Here the CDR3 DNA reads TGTGCCCTTGGGACCGCTCCCAAAATGCCGCGTGATAGGGCACTCGGGACCGATAAACTCATCTTT. Translation: CALGTAPKMPRDRALGTDKLIF.

For this clone: This may arise from a read error, as a much more abundant clone is one base away. The same CDR3 can be traced to other DNA sequences in this sample. This rearrangement joins TRDV1 to TRDJ1; 10 bases are shared with TRDD3. CDR1 is TSWWSYY and CDR2 is QGS in the germline V gene. This CDR3 has 21 amino acids. CDR3 sequence: CALGELGSYLWGIQGTDKLIF. CDR3 DNA sequence: TGTGCTCTTGGGGAACTAGGGTCCTACTTGTGGGGGATACAGGGCACCGACAAACTCATCTTT.

This clone was counted between two and nine times. The protein TCRdb lists belongs to a much larger clone and differs from this DNA's translation at residue 5, which points to a read error; the protein shown is made from the DNA. The CDR3 nucleotides read TGTGCCTTTAGCCTCCGGACTGGGGGTCCGTACACCGATAAACTCATCTTT. Translating it yields CAFSLRTGGPYTDKLIF. J is TRDJ1 and V is TRDV3; 8 nucleotides line up with TRDD3. The J gene was not available in TCRdb and was assigned here by matching the DNA to germline segments. J lost 0 bases, V lost 0 bases, and 12 bases had no gene match. This CDR3 has 17 residues. The germline V gene has CDR1 TVYSNPD and CDR2 GDNSRS (reference sequence).

This chain connects TRDV2 to TRDJ1; 11 bases are shared with TRDD3. TCRdb supplies no J gene; here it was assigned by aligning the nucleotide sequence to germline. The V gene end was trimmed by 0 bases and the J gene end by 6 bases; junction bases not matched to a gene: 5. The CDR3 has 15 residues. Germline-derived CDR1 and CDR2 are GEAIGNYY and EKD. The CDR3 region is CACDTPLLGDNKLIF. The CDR3 DNA follows: TGTGCCTGTGACACCCCCTTACTGGGGGATAATAAACTCATCTTT.

On this clone itself: The protein TCRdb lists belongs to a much larger clone and differs from this DNA's translation at residue 6, which points to a read error; the protein shown is made from the DNA. The chain employs TRDV2 and TRDJ1; TRDD3 agrees at 9 bases. The J gene, missing from TCRdb, was assigned here through DNA to germline matching. CDR1 and CDR2 from the germline V gene are GEAIGNYY and EKD. Trimming removed 3 bases from V and 0 bases from J; junction bases left unmatched: 10. This CDR3 is 17 amino acids long. For the CDR3, the DNA is TGTGCCTGTGACCCGGCCGGTCTGGGGGATTACACCGATAAACTCATCTTT. Protein: CACDPAGLGDYTDKLIF.

Notes on this clone: A far larger clone lies a single base away; this is likely a read error. This same CDR3 is encoded by further DNA sequences in the sample. The chain employs TRDV2 and TRDJ1; 11 bases are shared with TRDD3. No J gene was available from TCRdb, and it was assigned here by a germline match of the DNA. CDR1 GEAIGNYY and CDR2 EKD come from the germline V gene. This CDR3 comprises 17 residues. V trimming: 4 bases; J trimming: 0 bases; junction bases outside the gene matches: 9. The chain's CDR3 is CACEGLGDTEYTDKLIF. CDR3 sequence (DNA): TGTGCCTGTGAAGGATTGGGGGATACGGAGTACACCGATAAACTCATCTTT.

This clone was detected only a few times. This DNA's translation and the protein TCRdb lists, from a much larger clone, do not match at residue 18, likely due to a read error; the protein shown is translated from the DNA. The V segment is TRDV2, and no J call was made; the table assigns TRDD3, which was not confirmed against the DNA. The CDR3 has 20 residues. Germline CDR1 and CDR2: GEAIGNYY and EKD. In nucleotides, the CDR3 is TGTGCCTGTGACACCGTCTTTAGTGGGGGATACGCATCAAGCACCGATAAACCCATCTTT. Translated: CACDTVFSGGYASSTDKPIF.

This clone was detected ten times or more. This likely stems from a read error, as it lies one base from a far larger clone. The sample contains more than one DNA sequence encoding this CDR3. CDR3 in amino acids: CALGEHIYVRWGRVDKLIF. CDR3 in DNA: TGTGCTCTCGGGGAACACATCTACGTGAGGTGGGGGAGAGTCGATAAACTCATCTTT. The chain uses TRDV1 and TRDJ1, with 7 bases aligning to TRDD3. The CDR3 spans 19 residues. Germline loops: CDR1 TSWWSYY, CDR2 QGS.

As concerns this clone: TCRdb records a much larger clone's protein for this DNA, with a difference at residue 12 that likely arises from a read error; the protein given is the translation of the DNA. The V and J genes are TRDV1 and TRDJ1; 7 bases line up with TRDD3. The J gene was not available in TCRdb and was assigned here by matching the DNA to germline segments. The junction had 25 bases not matched to a gene; V was cut back by 1 base and J by 8 bases. CDR1 is TSWWSYY and CDR2 is QGS in the germline V gene. CDR3 size: 20 residues. This chain's CDR3 is CALGEPLSFWGTKVVSKLIF. The CDR3 DNA reads TGTGCTCTTGGGGAACCACTGAGTTTTTGGGGGACAAAAGTTGTTTCGAAACTCATCTTT.

The rearrangement joins TRDV2 to TRDJ3, with TRDD3 matching 8 bases. The J gene was missing in TCRdb and was found by matching the end of the DNA to germline. The V segment lost 3 bases and the J segment 2 bases; nucleotides outside the gene matches: 11. CDR1 is GEAIGNYY, CDR2 EKD, per germline. This CDR3 comprises 19 residues. CDR3 in DNA: TGTGCCTGTGACCAACTGGGGGTCCCTGGGCCCTGGGACACCCGACAGATGTTTTTC. Residues: CACDQLGVPGPWDTRQMFF.

About this clone itself: TCRdb attributes to this sequence the protein of a much larger clone, which differs from the DNA translation at residue 18; a read error is likely, and the protein displayed is translated from the DNA. The gene calls are TRDV1 and TRDJ1, with a possible D match to TRDD3 (7 bases). No J segment appears in TCRdb, so it was assigned here by matching the sequence to germline. Trimming pared 5 bases from V and 6 bases from J, leaving 40 bases between. The CDR3 has 22 amino acids. Germline V lookup: CDR1 TSWWSYY, CDR2 QGS. The CDR3 DNA reads as TGTGCTCTTGGGCCCGCCCTCTTCCTCGGACTACTGGGGACGCCGGGGGGCAATAAACTCATCTTT. Its protein is CALGPALFLGLLGTPGGNKLIF.

A word on this clone: Only one base separates this from a far larger clonotype, so it likely reflects a read error. The sample carries other DNA sequences with the same CDR3. This rearrangement joins TRDV1 to TRDJ1; weak D call: TRDD3 (6 bases). No J gene was available from TCRdb, and it was assigned here by a germline match of the DNA. Germline CDR1 and CDR2: TSWWSYY and QGS. The CDR3 loop spans 15 amino acids. The CDR3 protein is CALGEGRGKPGKLIF. The CDR3 region has the DNA TGCGCTCTTGGGGAAGGAAGGGGGAAGCCCGGTAAACTCATCTTT.

In this sample, this clone turned up a few times. The TCRdb protein, from a much larger clone, departs from this DNA's translation at residue 6, likely by read error; the protein shown derives from the DNA. The chain has TRDV3 and TRDJ1, with TRDD3 matching over 11 bases. No J gene was available from TCRdb, and it was assigned here by a germline match of the DNA. With V trimmed by 1 base and J by 0 bases, 22 bases remained unmatched. Per the germline V gene, CDR1 is TVYSNPD and CDR2 is GDNSRS (reference sequence). The CDR3 is 21 amino acids. DNA for the CDR3: TGTGCCTTTATCCACCTTACGCACTGGGGGATAACGACGATTTACACCGATAAACTCATCTTT. Translating gives CAFIHLTHWGITTIYTDKLIF.

This clone has a count of ten or more. This rearrangement joins TRDV1 to TRDJ1; no clear D gene. The J gene, missing from TCRdb, was assigned here through DNA to germline matching. The CDR3 runs to 18 residues. V lost 1 base and J lost 0, with 18 bases in between. Germline lookup yields CDR1 TSWWSYY and CDR2 QGS. This CDR3 reads CALGERGRRALYTDKLIF. In nucleotides, the CDR3 is TGTGCTCTTGGGGAACGAGGGAGGCGAGCGCTTTACACCGATAAACTCATCTTT.

Details on this clone: Since a far larger clone is one base different, this is likely a read error. Distinct nucleotide sequences in the sample also encode this CDR3. V gene TRDV1 combines with J gene TRDJ2; no clear D gene. TCRdb records no J gene; here it was assigned by comparing the DNA to germline. Germline V gene data show CDR1 as TSWWSYY and CDR2 as QGS. Between the trimmed V and J ends, which lost 5 bases and 4 bases, there was a span of 23 bases. The CDR3 has 18 amino acids. The CDR3, as DNA: TGTGCTCTTGGGAATCTAAATCCCATTACACTTGGGACAGCACAACTCTTCTTT. Protein product: CALGNLNPITLGTAQLFF.